Listed below are T cell receptor beta chains from one sample, sequenced in a study of cytomegalovirus exposure and HLA in healthy donors. Profiling relied on immunoSEQ multiplex PCR, and the TCRdb table lists in-frame clones only, not all of them. This sample has 120,000 or so clones, with about 83% found just once. Sequenced sample: PBMCs. These receptor sequences come from a woman in her forties in good health and CMV-seropositive. The CDR3 runs from the conserved cysteine through the conserved F or W. The order of the fields is clone size, V gene, J gene, D gene, CDR3 DNA, CDR3 protein. A D gene is named only where the DNA matches it firmly. Clone size, where shown, is once, few, many, or a class for clones that have expanded.

.,TRBV29-1,TRBJ1-5,TRBD1,TGCAGCGTTGCCCAGACAGGGTGGGAACAGCCCCAGCATTTT,CSVAQTGWEQPQHF
.,TRBV4-3,TRBJ2-1,.,TGCGCCAGCAGCCTCTTAGTATCGAATGAGCAGTTCTTC,CASSLLVSNEQFF
.,TRBV7-9,TRBJ1-4,TRBD1,TGTGCCAGCAGCCCGGGACAGTATAATGAAAAACTGTTTTTT,CASSPGQYNEKLFF
.,TRBV4-2,TRBJ1-1,.,TGTGCCAGCAGCCAAGATGTGGCACCCCTTGCTGAAGCTTTCTTT,CASSQDVAPLAEAFF
once,TRBV6-4,TRBJ1-5,.,TGTGCCAGCACCAGGTGGGCCTGGGTCAATCAGCCCCAGCATTTT,CASTRWAWVNQPQHF
.,TRBV2,TRBJ2-3,.,TGTGCCAGCAGTGGGGCAGGTGGAACCACAGATACGCAGTATTTT,CASSGAGGTTDTQYF
.,TRBV6-5,TRBJ1-5,TRBD1,TGTGCCAGCAGTTTAGGACAGGGCGGGCAGCCCCAGCATTTT,CASSLGQGGQPQHF
.,TRBV9,TRBJ1-1,.,TGTGCCAGCAGCGTAGATTTAGACAGGAACACTGAAGCTTTCTTT,CASSVDLDRNTEAFF
.,TRBV15,TRBJ2-1,.,TGTGCCACCAGCAGAGAACCGGGGGAGACCGAGCAGTTCTTC,CATSREPGETEQFF
.,TRBV19,TRBJ2-1,.,TGTGCCAGTAGTAGCGTTCTGGCGGTGGGTGCTGAGCAGTTCTTC,CASSSVLAVGAEQFF
.,TRBV19,TRBJ2-1,TRBD2,TGTGCCAGTAGTTCTCGTGTAGCGGGAGTTTATGGTGAGCAGTTCTTC,CASSSRVAGVYGEQFF
.,TRBV11-2,TRBJ2-5,.,TGTGCCAGCAGCTCTCGGGAGACCCAGTACTTC,CASSSRETQYF
.,TRBV30,TRBJ1-1,.,TGTGCCTGGAGCGTACAGGGATTTTCTGAAGCTTTCTTT,CAWSVQGFSEAFF
once,TRBV10-2,TRBJ1-4,.,TGCGCCAGCAGACTCCGGGCCGGAGGGAATGAAAAACTGTTTTTT,CASRLRAGGNEKLFF
.,TRBV19,TRBJ2-2,.,TGTGCCAGTAATACAGGTGGAACCGGGGAGCTGTTTTTT,CASNTGGTGELFF
.,TRBV7-2,TRBJ1-2,.,TGTGCCAGCAGCTTAAGTCCAGGGAACTATGGCTACACCTTC,CASSLSPGNYGYTF
.,TRBV5-1,TRBJ2-1,TRBD2,TGCGCCAGCAGCGAACAAGCGGGATTGAATGAGCAGTTCTTC,CASSEQAGLNEQFF
few,TRBV7-3,TRBJ2-3,TRBD2,TGTGCCAGCAGCCCAGCGGGAGGGCCTGTTCTTGATACGCAGTATTTT,CASSPAGGPVLDTQYF
.,TRBV6-5,TRBJ1-1,.,TGTGCCAGCAGTTACAGGGGCCGCGCCGCTGAAGCTTTCTTT,CASSYRGRAAEAFF
.,TRBV27,TRBJ2-7,TRBD1,TGTGCCAGCAGTTCCAGACAGGGGTCATACGAGCAGTACTTC,CASSSRQGSYEQYF
.,TRBV27,TRBJ1-2,TRBD1,TGTGCCAGCAGTTTATGGGCAGGGGGGAACCCCTATGGCTACACCTTC,CASSLWAGGNPYGYTF
.,TRBV19,TRBJ2-3,.,TGTGCCAGTAGTATTGTTCCGGGACTCACAGATACGCAGTATTTT,CASSIVPGLTDTQYF
few,TRBV2,TRBJ1-1,.,TGTGCCAGCAGAGACGACAGCAACACTGAAGCTTTCTTT,CASRDDSNTEAFF
.,TRBV9,TRBJ2-5,.,TGTGCCAGCAGTAACGAGGGAACCCAGTACTTC,CASSNEGTQYF
once,TRBV7-9,TRBJ2-7,.,TGTGCCAGCAGCTTAGTTGCCAGGTCCTACGAGCAGTACTTC,CASSLVARSYEQYF
.,TRBV2,TRBJ2-7,.,TGTGCCAGCAGTGCTCAGGCAGCCTACGAGCAGTACTTC,CASSAQAAYEQYF
.,TRBV7-2,TRBJ2-5,TRBD1,TGTGCCAGCACTACAGGGGCGGAGACCCAGTACTTC,CASTTGAETQYF
.,TRBV7-6,TRBJ2-7,TRBD2,TGTGCCAGCAGCTTAGGGGGGGGGAGCGGGAGCTACGAGCAGTACTTC,CASSLGGGSGSYEQYF
.,TRBV18,TRBJ2-1,TRBD1,TGTGCCAGCTCACCACTTCCGGGACAGCGGAACAATGAGCAGTTCTTC,CASSPLPGQRNNEQFF
.,TRBV5-4,TRBJ2-2,TRBD2,TGTGCCAGCAGCTCAGCGGGAGGTGGCGGGGAGCTGTTTTTT,CASSSAGGGGELFF
.,TRBV28,TRBJ2-7,TRBD1,TGTGCCAGCAACGATCCGGGGACAGGGGCCGAGCAGTACTTC,CASNDPGTGAEQYF
.,TRBV29-1,TRBJ1-1,TRBD1,TGCAGCGTCGACCGACAGGGGGCTGAAGCTTTCTTT,CSVDRQGAEAFF
.,TRBV20-1,TRBJ1-2,.,TGCAGTGGAGACGGGAACTATGGCTACACCTTC,CSGDGNYGYTF
.,TRBV7-8,TRBJ2-2,TRBD2,TGTGCCAGCAGATCTGGGGAGGGAACGAACACCGGGGAGCTGTTTTTT,CASRSGEGTNTGELFF
.,TRBV5-1,TRBJ2-1,TRBD2,TGCGCCAGCAGCCCCGAGCCGCGGACTAGCGGAACCTACAATGAGCAGTTCTTC,CASSPEPRTSGTYNEQFF
.,TRBV7-2,TRBJ2-3,.,TGTGCCAGCAGACACCCCGGAGGCCGCTACACAGATACGCAGTATTTT,CASRHPGGRYTDTQYF
.,TRBV6-5,TRBJ1-4,.,TGTGCCAGCAGTTACACCAAAGACGGGGGTGAAAAACTGTTTTTT,CASSYTKDGGEKLFF
.,TRBV19,TRBJ2-7,.,TGTGCCAGTAGTATGTGGGGCTACGTCGAGCAGTACTTC,CASSMWGYVEQYF
.,TRBV30,TRBJ2-7,TRBD1,TGTGCCTGGTCGGTCGGGACAGGATTCTACGAGCAGTACTTC,CAWSVGTGFYEQYF
.,TRBV18,TRBJ2-7,TRBD1,TGTGCCAGCTCACCACTTGGACAGGACGAGCAGTACTTC,CASSPLGQDEQYF
.,TRBV25-1,TRBJ2-7,.,TGTGCCAGCAGTGACAGCTACGAGCAGTACTTC,CASSDSYEQYF
.,TRBV29-1,TRBJ2-7,.,TGCAGCGTTGCGGCGGGAAAGTTCCACGAGCAGTACTTC,CSVAAGKFHEQYF
.,TRBV19,TRBJ2-7,.,TGTGCCAGTAGTAGGGGGGTTAGTGGAGCCCCCTACGAGCAGTACTTC,CASSRGVSGAPYEQYF
few,TRBV5-4,TRBJ2-5,.,TGTGCCAGCAGCTTTACAGAGAGGGGGTCGGAGACCCAGTACTTC,CASSFTERGSETQYF
.,TRBV7-9,TRBJ1-4,TRBD1,TGTGCCAGCAGCCGTCTACCGGGACAGGGGGACCAAAAACTGTTTTTT,CASSRLPGQGDQKLFF
.,TRBV27,TRBJ2-2,.,TGTGCCAGCAGACAGACCGCCTTCGCCGGGGAGCTGTTTTTT,CASRQTAFAGELFF
.,TRBV21-1,TRBJ2-5,.,TGTGCCAGCAGCACTTACGACAGGGCAGAGACCCAGTACTTC,CASSTYDRAETQYF
.,TRBV2,TRBJ1-5,.,TGTGCCAGCATCGGGAGTAATAGCAATCAGCCCCAGCATTTT,CASIGSNSNQPQHF
.,TRBV18,TRBJ1-3,.,TGTGCCAGCTCAGACATCTCTGGAAACACCATATATTTT,CASSDISGNTIYF
.,TRBV21-1,TRBJ2-1,.,TGTGCCAGCAGCGGGGCGCCTGGCAGGAGCTACAATGAGCAGTTCTTC,CASSGAPGRSYNEQFF